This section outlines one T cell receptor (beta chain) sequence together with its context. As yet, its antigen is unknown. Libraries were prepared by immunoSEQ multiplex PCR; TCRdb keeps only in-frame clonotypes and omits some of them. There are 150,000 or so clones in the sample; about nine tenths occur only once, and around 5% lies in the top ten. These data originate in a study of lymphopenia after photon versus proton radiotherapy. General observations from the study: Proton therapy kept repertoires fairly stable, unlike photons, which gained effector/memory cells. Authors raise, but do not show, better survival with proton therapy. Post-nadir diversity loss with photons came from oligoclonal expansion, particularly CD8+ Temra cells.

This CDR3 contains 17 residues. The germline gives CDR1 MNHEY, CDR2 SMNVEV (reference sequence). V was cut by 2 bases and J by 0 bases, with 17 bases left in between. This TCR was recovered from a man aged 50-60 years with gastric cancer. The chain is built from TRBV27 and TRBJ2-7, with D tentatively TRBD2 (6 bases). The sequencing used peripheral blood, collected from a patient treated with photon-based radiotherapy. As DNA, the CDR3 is TGTGCCAGCAGTTTAAGTTTCGGCGGGGTAAGCTCCTACGAGCAGTACTTC. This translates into CASSLSFGGVSSYEQYF.